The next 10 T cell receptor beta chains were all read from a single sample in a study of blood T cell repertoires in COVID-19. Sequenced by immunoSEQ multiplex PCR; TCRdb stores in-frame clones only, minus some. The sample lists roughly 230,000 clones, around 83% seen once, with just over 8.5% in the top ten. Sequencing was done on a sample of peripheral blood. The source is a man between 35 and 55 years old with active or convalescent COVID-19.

The CDR3 bases are TGTGCCAGCAGCCCAAAGAGGGGACAGCCAAATCAGCCCCAGCATTTT. This codes for CASSPKRGQPNQPQHF. The gene calls are TRBV21-1 and TRBJ1-5; TRBD1 is taken as the D call from the table, unchecked against the DNA. TRBV21-1 is deemed a pseudogene. The CDR3 has 16 residues.

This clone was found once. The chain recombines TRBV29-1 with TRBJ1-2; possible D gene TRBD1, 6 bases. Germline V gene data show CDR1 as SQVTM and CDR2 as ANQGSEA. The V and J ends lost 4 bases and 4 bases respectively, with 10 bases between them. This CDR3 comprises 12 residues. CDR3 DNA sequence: TGCAGCGTTGCGCAGGGGCCCTATGGCTACACCTTC. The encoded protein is CSVAQGPYGYTF.

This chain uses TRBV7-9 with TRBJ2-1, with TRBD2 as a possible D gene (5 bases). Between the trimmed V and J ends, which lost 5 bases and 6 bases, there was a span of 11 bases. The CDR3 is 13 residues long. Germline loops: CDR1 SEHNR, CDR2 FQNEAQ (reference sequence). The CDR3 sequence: CASSLGLSNEQFF. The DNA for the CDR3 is TGTGCCAGCAGCCTAGGACTCAGCAATGAGCAGTTCTTC.

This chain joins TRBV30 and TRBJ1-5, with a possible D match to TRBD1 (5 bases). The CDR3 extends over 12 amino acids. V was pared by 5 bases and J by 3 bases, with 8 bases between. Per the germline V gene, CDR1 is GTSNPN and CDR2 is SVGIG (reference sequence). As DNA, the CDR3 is TGTGCCTGGGACAGACCCAATCAGCCCCAGCATTTT. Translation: CAWDRPNQPQHF.

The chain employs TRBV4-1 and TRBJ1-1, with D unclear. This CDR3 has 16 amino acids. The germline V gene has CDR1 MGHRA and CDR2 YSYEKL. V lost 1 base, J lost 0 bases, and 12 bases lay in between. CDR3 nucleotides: TGCGCCAGCAGCCAAGTCCCAGGCTACTTGAACACTGAAGCTTTCTTT. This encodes CASSQVPGYLNTEAFF.

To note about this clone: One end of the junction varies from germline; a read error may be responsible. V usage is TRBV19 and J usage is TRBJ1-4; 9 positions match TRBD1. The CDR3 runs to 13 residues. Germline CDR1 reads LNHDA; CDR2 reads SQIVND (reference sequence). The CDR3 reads CASSRNQDRGSIF. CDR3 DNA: TGTGCCAGTAGCCGGAACCAGGACAGGGGATCGATTTTT.

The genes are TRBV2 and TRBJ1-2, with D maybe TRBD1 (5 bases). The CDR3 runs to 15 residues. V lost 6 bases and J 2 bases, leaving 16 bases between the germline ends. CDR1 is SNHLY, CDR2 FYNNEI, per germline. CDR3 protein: CASRPGAVKNYGYTF. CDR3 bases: TGTGCCAGCAGACCTGGGGCAGTCAAAAACTATGGCTACACCTTC.

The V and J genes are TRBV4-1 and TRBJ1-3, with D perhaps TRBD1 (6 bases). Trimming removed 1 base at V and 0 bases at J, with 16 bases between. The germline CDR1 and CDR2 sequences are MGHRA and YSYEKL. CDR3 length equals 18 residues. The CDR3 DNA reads TGCGCCAGCAGCCAAGGGACAGAACGGGGTACCTCTGGAAACACCATATATTTT. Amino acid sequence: CASSQGTERGTSGNTIYF.

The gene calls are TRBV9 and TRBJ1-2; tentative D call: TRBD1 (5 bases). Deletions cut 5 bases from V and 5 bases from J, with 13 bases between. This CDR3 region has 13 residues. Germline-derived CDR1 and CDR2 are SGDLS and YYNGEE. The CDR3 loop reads CASSLGGEYGYTF. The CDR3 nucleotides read TGTGCCAGCAGTCTCGGGGGGGAATATGGCTACACCTTC.

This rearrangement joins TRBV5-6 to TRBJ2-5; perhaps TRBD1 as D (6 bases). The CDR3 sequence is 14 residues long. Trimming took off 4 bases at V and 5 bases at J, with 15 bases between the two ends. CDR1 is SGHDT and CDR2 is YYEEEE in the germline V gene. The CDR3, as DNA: TGTGCCAGCAGCCAGACAGGAAAGTGGGAGACCCAGTACTTC. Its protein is CASSQTGKWETQYF.